These T cell receptor beta chains were read from a single sample in a study of blood T cell repertoires in COVID-19. Profiling relied on immunoSEQ multiplex PCR, and the TCRdb table lists in-frame clones only, not all of them. This sample yields 30,000 to 40,000 clones, of which about nine tenths are seen a single time; over 12% belongs to the top ten. The specimen sequenced was peripheral blood. These receptors were taken from a man between 60 and 75 years old with active COVID-19. CDR3s include the opening cysteine and the closing phenylalanine or tryptophan. Each record gives: D gene, J gene, clone size, CDR3 length, V gene, CDR3 protein, CDR3 DNA. A D gene is named only where the DNA matches it firmly. The listing skips clone size in some rows; elsewhere it reads once, few, many or a size class.

>.|TRBJ2-3|.|15|TRBV30
CAWSDMGAGTDTQYF
TGTGCCTGGAGCGATATGGGGGCTGGCACAGATACGCAGTATTTT
>TRBD2|TRBJ2-3|.|15|TRBV15
CATSRSSGSTDTQYF
TGTGCCACCAGCAGATCTAGCGGGAGCACAGATACGCAGTATTTT
>TRBD1|TRBJ1-2|.|11|TRBV20-1
CSADRGRGYTF
TGCAGTGCGGACAGGGGGCGAGGCTACACCTTC
>TRBD2|TRBJ2-5|.|18|TRBV3-1/TRBV3-2
CASSHRRTSGEFQETQYF
TGTGCCAGCAGCCACCGACGGACTAGCGGGGAATTCCAAGAGACCCAGTACTTC
>.|TRBJ1-5|.|14|TRBV24-1
CATSDERSNQPQHF
TGTGCCACCAGTGATGAGCGGAGCAATCAGCCCCAGCATTTT
>.|TRBJ2-3|.|13|TRBV2
CASVWGGTDTQYF
TGTGCCAGCGTTTGGGGGGGCACAGATACGCAGTATTTT
>.|TRBJ1-3|.|16|TRBV6-2/TRBV6-3
CASSWGRADSGNTIYF
TGTGCCAGCAGTTGGGGACGCGCGGACAGTGGAAACACCATATATTTT
>.|TRBJ2-7|once|11|TRBV19
CASTQGGEQYF
TGTGCCAGTACCCAGGGGGGCGAGCAGTACTTC
>.|TRBJ1-1|.|13|TRBV6-5
CASQGVVNTEAFF
TGTGCCTCCCAAGGGGTAGTGAACACTGAAGCTTTCTTT
>.|TRBJ2-2|.|15|TRBV6-5
CASSYSQTNTGELFF
TGTGCCAGCAGTTACTCCCAGACGAACACCGGGGAGCTGTTTTTT
>TRBD1|TRBJ1-3|few|15|TRBV5-1
CASSRGQPAGNTIYF
TGCGCCAGCAGCCGGGGACAGCCAGCTGGAAACACCATATATTTT
>TRBD2|TRBJ2-1|.|15|TRBV4-2
CASSQDGLADNEQFF
TGTGCCAGCAGCCAAGATGGGCTAGCGGACAATGAGCAGTTCTTC
>.|TRBJ2-4|.|19|TRBV4-1
CASSQEKVAGARAKNIQYF
TGCGCCAGCAGCCAAGAAAAGGTGGCGGGGGCTAGGGCCAAAAACATTCAGTACTTC
>TRBD2|TRBJ2-3|few|15|TRBV7-3
CASSLVSGTPDTQYF
TGTGCCAGCAGCCTCGTCAGCGGGACCCCAGATACGCAGTATTTT
>.|TRBJ1-3|.|13|TRBV12-5
CASDGPGGNTIYF
TGTGCTAGTGATGGTCCGGGGGGAAACACCATATATTTT
>TRBD1|TRBJ2-1|.|16|TRBV14
CASSQDPGQGDNEQFF
TGTGCCAGCAGCCAAGACCCGGGACAGGGGGACAATGAGCAGTTCTTC
>.|TRBJ1-1|.|15|TRBV23-1
CASSGGGPLNTEAFF
TGCGCCAGCAGTGGTGGGGGCCCCCTGAACACTGAAGCTTTCTTT
>TRBD1|TRBJ1-6|few|15|TRBV11-2
CASSWTGTNNSPLHF
TGTGCCAGCAGCTGGACAGGGACGAATAATTCACCCCTCCACTTT
>.|TRBJ2-1|.|17|TRBV11-2
CASSSLRRLARYSEQFF
TGTGCCAGCAGCTCCCTGAGGCGGCTAGCACGTTACAGTGAGCAGTTCTTC
>.|TRBJ2-7|.|13|TRBV7-6
CASSLQGQGEQYF
TGTGCCAGCAGCTTACAGGGGCAGGGCGAGCAGTACTTC
>TRBD1|TRBJ2-7|.|15|TRBV7-9
CASSNTGGSSYEQYF
TGTGCCAGCAGTAACACAGGGGGAAGCTCCTACGAGCAGTACTTC
>TRBD1|TRBJ1-6|.|17|TRBV9
CASSPTGGASYNSPLHF
TGTGCCAGCAGCCCTACAGGGGGCGCCTCCTATAATTCACCCCTCCACTTT
>TRBD1|TRBJ1-3|.|17|TRBV4-1
CASSQAQGASAGNTIYF
TGCGCCAGCAGCCAGGCGCAGGGGGCTAGCGCTGGAAACACCATATATTTT
>.|TRBJ2-2|.|15|TRBV19
CASTAASVRAGELFF
TGTGCCAGTACCGCGGCCTCGGTTCGGGCCGGGGAGCTGTTTTTT
>TRBD1|TRBJ2-1|.|15|TRBV10-3
CAIKPGQPRSHEQFF
TGTGCCATCAAGCCGGGACAGCCCCGTAGCCATGAGCAGTTCTTC
>.|TRBJ2-2|.|13|TRBV6-5
CAVGGAYGGELFF
TGTGCCGTGGGGGGGGCTTATGGCGGGGAGCTGTTTTTT
>.|TRBJ2-5|.|12|TRBV6-2/TRBV6-3
CASSYGGETQYF
TGTGCCAGCAGTTACGGAGGGGAGACCCAGTACTTC
>.|TRBJ2-7|.|14|TRBV7-2
CASSSSQGPYEQYF
TGTGCCAGCAGCAGTTCACAGGGTCCCTACGAGCAGTACTTC
>TRBD2|TRBJ2-1|.|16|TRBV6-2/TRBV6-3
CASSYGLAGSYNEQFF
TGTGCCAGCAGTTACGGACTAGCGGGGTCCTACAATGAGCAGTTCTTC
>TRBD2|TRBJ2-7|.|15|TRBV6-5
CASSYQASGTYEQYF
TGTGCCAGCAGTTACCAGGCTAGCGGTACCTACGAGCAGTACTTC
>.|TRBJ2-2|.|15|TRBV5-1
CASRFDTGNTGELFF
TGCGCCAGTCGATTTGACACAGGAAACACCGGGGAGCTGTTTTTT
>TRBD1|TRBJ1-2|.|15|TRBV19
CASSTVGQGSYGYTF
TGTGCCAGTAGTACCGTTGGACAGGGGAGCTATGGCTACACCTTC
>.|TRBJ2-7|.|13|TRBV27
CASSLGNSYEQYF
TGTGCCAGCAGTTTAGGTAACAGCTACGAGCAGTACTTC
>TRBD2|TRBJ2-5|once|16|TRBV24-1
CATSDPGTSGSETQYF
TGTGCCACCAGTGATCCAGGGACTAGCGGTTCTGAGACCCAGTACTTC
>.|TRBJ1-3|once|19|TRBV7-5
CARSPLGGDRNISGNTIYF
TGTGCCAGAAGCCCCCTCGGTGGGGACAGAAACATCTCTGGAAACACCATATATTTT
>.|TRBJ1-5|.|15|TRBV10-3
CAAGSRGDGGQPQHF
TGTGCCGCCGGTAGTAGGGGCGACGGGGGTCAGCCCCAGCATTTT
>TRBD2|TRBJ2-1|once|17|TRBV7-2
CASSLLLLGRARNEQFF
TGTGCCAGCAGCTTACTGTTGTTGGGGAGGGCCAGGAATGAGCAGTTCTTC